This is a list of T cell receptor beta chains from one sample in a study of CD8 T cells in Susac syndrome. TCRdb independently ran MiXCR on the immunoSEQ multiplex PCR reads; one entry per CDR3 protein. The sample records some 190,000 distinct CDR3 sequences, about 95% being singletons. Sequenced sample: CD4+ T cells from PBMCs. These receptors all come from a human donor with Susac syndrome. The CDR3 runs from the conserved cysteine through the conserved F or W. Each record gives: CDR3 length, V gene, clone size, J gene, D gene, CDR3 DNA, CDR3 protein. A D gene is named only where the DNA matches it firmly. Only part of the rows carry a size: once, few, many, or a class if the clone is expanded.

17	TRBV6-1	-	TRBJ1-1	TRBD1	TGTGCCAGCAGACCCACCGGCTGGGACAGGGGGCGCACTGAAGCTTTCTTT	CASRPTGWDRGRTEAFF
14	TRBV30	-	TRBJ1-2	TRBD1	TGTGCCTGGACTAAAAGGGACAGGGCCGACGGCTACACCTTC	CAWTKRDRADGYTF
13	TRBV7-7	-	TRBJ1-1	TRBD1	TGTGCTAGCAGCGTAGGACAGGGTGGTGAAGCTTTCTTT	CASSVGQGGEAFF
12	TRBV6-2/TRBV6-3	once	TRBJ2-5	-	TGTGCCAGCACTACTCTAAGGGAGACCCAGTACTTC	CASTTLRETQYF
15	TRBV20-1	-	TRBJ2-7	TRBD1	TGCAGTGCTACCCCAGCGGGACAGGGGACCTACGAGCAGTACTTC	CSATPAGQGTYEQYF
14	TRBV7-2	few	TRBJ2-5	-	TGTGCCAGCAGCTTAGGGGGGAATCAAGAGACCCAGTACTTC	CASSLGGNQETQYF
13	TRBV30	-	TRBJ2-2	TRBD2	TGTGCCTGCGGGGGGGCAGGCACCGGGGAGCTGTTTTTT	CACGGAGTGELFF
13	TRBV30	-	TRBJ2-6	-	TGTGCCTGGAGCCTATCTGGGGCCAACGTCCTGACTTTC	CAWSLSGANVLTF
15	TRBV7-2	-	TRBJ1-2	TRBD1	TGTGCCAGCAGCTACCACCGGACAGGGATCTATGGCTACACCTTC	CASSYHRTGIYGYTF
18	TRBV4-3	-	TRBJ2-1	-	TGCGCCAGCAGCCAAGTGTACTACGGCCCCCCCCTACAATATGAGCAGTTCTTC	CASSQVYYGPPLQYEQFF
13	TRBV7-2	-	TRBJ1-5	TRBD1	TGTGCCAGCAGCACGACAGGGGAACAGCCCCAGCATTTT	CASSTTGEQPQHF
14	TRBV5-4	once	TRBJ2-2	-	TGTGCCAGCAGCCGTCCCGATTACACCGGGGAGCTGTTTTTT	CASSRPDYTGELFF
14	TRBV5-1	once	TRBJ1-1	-	TGCGCCAGCAGCTTGGAGCCCGGGGACACTGAAGCTTTCTTT	CASSLEPGDTEAFF
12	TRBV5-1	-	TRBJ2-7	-	TGCGCCAGCAGCCCGGGACAATACGAGCAGTACTTC	CASSPGQYEQYF
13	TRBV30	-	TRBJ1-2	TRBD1	TGTGCCTGGAGTGTAGGGACAGGGGATGGCTACACCTTC	CAWSVGTGDGYTF
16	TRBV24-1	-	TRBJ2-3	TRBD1	TGTGCCACCAGTGACCCGAGACAGGGTTCGGCAGATACGCAGTATTTT	CATSDPRQGSADTQYF
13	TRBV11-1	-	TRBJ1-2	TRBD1	TGTGCCAGCAGCCTGGACAGGGGCGATGGCTACACCTTC	CASSLDRGDGYTF
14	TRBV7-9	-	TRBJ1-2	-	TGTGCCAGCAGCTCAGGGTTGGGGGGCTCTGGCTACACCTTC	CASSSGLGGSGYTF
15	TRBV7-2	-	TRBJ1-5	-	TGTGCCAGCAGCTTGGGACCCGATAGCAATCAGCCCCAGCATTTT	CASSLGPDSNQPQHF
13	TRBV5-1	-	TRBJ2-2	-	TGCGCCAGCAGCTTCGGGGAAGGCGGGGAGCTGTTTTTT	CASSFGEGGELFF
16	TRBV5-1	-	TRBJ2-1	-	TGCGCCAGCAGCTTGGCCCCGACAGCTACCTACAATGAGCAGTTCTTC	CASSLAPTATYNEQFF
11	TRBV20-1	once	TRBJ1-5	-	TGCAGTGCCGCGGCAGGACAGCCCCAGCATTTT	CSAAAGQPQHF
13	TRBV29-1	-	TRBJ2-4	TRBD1	TGCAGCGCTTCGGGACAGATTAAAAACATTCAGTACTTC	CSASGQIKNIQYF
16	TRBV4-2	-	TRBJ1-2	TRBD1	TGTGCCAGCAGCCGCCCCAGGGGGGATCGGAACTATGGCTACACCTTC	CASSRPRGDRNYGYTF
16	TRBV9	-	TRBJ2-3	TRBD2	TGTGCCAGCAGCGTGACTAGCGGGGGGACCACAGATACGCAGTATTTT	CASSVTSGGTTDTQYF
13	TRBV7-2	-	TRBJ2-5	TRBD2	TGTGCCAGCAGCCCGGGACTAGCGGAGACCCAGTACTTC	CASSPGLAETQYF
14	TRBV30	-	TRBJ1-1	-	TGTGCCTGGAGTCCACAGGCAATGAACACTGAAGCTTTCTTT	CAWSPQAMNTEAFF
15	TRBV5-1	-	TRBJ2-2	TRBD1	TGCGCCAGCAGCTTTACACAGGGGTGGACCGGGGAGCTGTTTTTT	CASSFTQGWTGELFF
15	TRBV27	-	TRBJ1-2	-	TGTGCCAGCAGTCTCGGGGGGTCGAGGGACTATGGCTACACCTTC	CASSLGGSRDYGYTF
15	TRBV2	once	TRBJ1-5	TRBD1	TGTGCCAGCAGTCTGGACAGGGGCGGCAATCAGCCCCAGCATTTT	CASSLDRGGNQPQHF
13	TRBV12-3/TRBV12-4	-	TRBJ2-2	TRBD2	TGTGCCAGCAGCCGACTAGCGGGGGGGGAGCTGTTTTTT	CASSRLAGGELFF
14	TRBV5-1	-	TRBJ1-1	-	TGCGCCAGCGTGAAGGGGACGATGAACACTGAAGCTTTCTTT	CASVKGTMNTEAFF
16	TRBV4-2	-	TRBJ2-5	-	TGTGCCAGCAGCCAAGAGAGAGGAAGAAAACAAGAGACCCAGTACTTC	CASSQERGRKQETQYF
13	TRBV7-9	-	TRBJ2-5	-	TGTGCCAGCAGCTTACGGCTAGAGGAGACCCAGTACTTC	CASSLRLEETQYF
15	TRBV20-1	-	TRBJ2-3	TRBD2	TGCAGTGCTACGATTGAGCGGGGGGTAACAGATACGCAGTATTTT	CSATIERGVTDTQYF
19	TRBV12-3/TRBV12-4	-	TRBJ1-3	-	TGTGCCAGCAGATCATCTCGGGGGGCCCTATTCCTCTCTGGAAACACCATATATTTT	CASRSSRGALFLSGNTIYF
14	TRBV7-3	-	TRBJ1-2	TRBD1	TGTGCCAGCAGCTTAGGGCCAGGGGGCGATGGCTACACCTTC	CASSLGPGGDGYTF
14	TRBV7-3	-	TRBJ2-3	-	TGTGCCAGCAGCTTAATAGTAGGGGCAGATACGCAGTATTTT	CASSLIVGADTQYF
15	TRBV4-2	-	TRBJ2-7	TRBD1	TGTGCCAGCAGCGGCGGAACAGGGGGCATCGACGAGCAGTACTTC	CASSGGTGGIDEQYF
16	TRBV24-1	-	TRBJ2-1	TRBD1	TGTGCCACCAGTGTCGCTCCGACAGGGCCCTACAATGAGCAGTTCTTC	CATSVAPTGPYNEQFF
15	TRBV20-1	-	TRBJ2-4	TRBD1	TGCAGTGCTCTTGGACAGGGTCGGGCCAAAAACATTCAGTACTTC	CSALGQGRAKNIQYF
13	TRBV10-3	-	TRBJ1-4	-	TGTGCCACTGGAGGCGCAACTAATGAAAAACTGTTTTTT	CATGGATNEKLFF
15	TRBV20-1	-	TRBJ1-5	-	TGCAGTGCTAGGGGGAGGGCCAGGCGCAATCAGCCCCAGCATTTT	CSARGRARRNQPQHF
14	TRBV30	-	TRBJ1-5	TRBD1	TGTGCCTGGAGCGCGGACAGGGAGAATCAGCCCCAGCATTTT	CAWSADRENQPQHF
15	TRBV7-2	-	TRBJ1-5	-	TGTGCCAGCAGCTTCGGCGATAAGGGGTATCAGCCCCAGCATTTT	CASSFGDKGYQPQHF
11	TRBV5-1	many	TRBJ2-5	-	TGTGCCAGCAGCTTAAAAGAGACCCAGTACTTC	CASSLKETQYF
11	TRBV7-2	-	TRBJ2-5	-	TGTGCCAGCAGCTTCCAAGAGACCCAGTACTTC	CASSFQETQYF
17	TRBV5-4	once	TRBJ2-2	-	TGTGCCAGCAGCTTGGTTGCATCAATTAGGAACACCGGGGAGCTGTTTTTT	CASSLVASIRNTGELFF
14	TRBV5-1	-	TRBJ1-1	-	TGCGCCAGCAGCTTGTCCAGGGAAGACACTGAAGCTTTCTTT	CASSLSREDTEAFF
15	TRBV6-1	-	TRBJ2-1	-	TGTGCCAGCAGCCCCGGACGTAGCTCCTACAATGAGCAGTTCTTC	CASSPGRSSYNEQFF
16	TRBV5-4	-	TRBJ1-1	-	TGTGCCAGCAGCTTGGGAGGAGGGGAGGGGAACACTGAAGCTTTCTTT	CASSLGGGEGNTEAFF
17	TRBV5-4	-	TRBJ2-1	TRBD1	TGTGCCAGCAGCCCCCCGGGACAGGCGACAATAACTCATGAGCAGTTCTTC	CASSPPGQATITHEQFF
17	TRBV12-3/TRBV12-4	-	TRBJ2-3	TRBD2	TGTGCCAGCAGTGCCCCTGGGCAGCGGGGGGGCACAGATACGCAGTATTTT	CASSAPGQRGGTDTQYF
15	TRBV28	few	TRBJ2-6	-	TGTGCCAGCAGTTCCAGGGACTCTGGGGCCAACGTCCTGACTTTC	CASSSRDSGANVLTF
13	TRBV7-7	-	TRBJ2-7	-	TGTGCTAGCAGCTTAGATCCTGCCGGTGAGCAGTACTTC	CASSLDPAGEQYF